These 5 T cell receptor beta chains were all obtained from the same sample, sequenced in a study of T cells in localized non-small cell lung cancer. Measured with immunoSEQ multiplex PCR; TCRdb has only the in-frame clones, and not every one. Of roughly 35,000 clones listed, around 92% are singletons. Sample: peripheral blood, taken before any cancer treatment. These receptors were taken from a female donor older than 55 with stage I lung adenocarcinoma.

This clone came up a few times. This sequence joins TRBV18 and TRBJ2-2, with 8 bases that match TRBD1. The V gene end was trimmed by 3 bases and the J gene end by 4 bases; junction bases not matched to a gene: 4. Germline assignment: CDR1 KGHSH and CDR2 LQKENI. CDR3 length: 15 amino acids. CDR3 nucleotide sequence: TGTGCCAGCTCACCTCGGACAGGGAGCACCGGGGAGCTGTTTTTT. Its protein product is CASSPRTGSTGELFF.

This clone has more than one count but fewer than ten. The CDR3 bases are TGCGCCAGCAGCATCGGCCAGGGCAACACCGGGGAGCTGTTTTTT. This sequence encodes CASSIGQGNTGELFF. V usage is TRBV5-1 and J usage is TRBJ2-2; TRBD1 is a possible D gene (5 bases). Germline CDR1 reads SGHRS; CDR2 reads YFSETQ. The CDR3 spans 15 residues. V was shortened by 4 bases and J by 2 bases, with 12 bases between the two germline ends.

This rearrangement joins TRBV7-2 to TRBJ1-1, with D perhaps matching TRBD1 (5 bases). The V gene's germline CDR1 is SGHTA and CDR2 FQGNSA. This CDR3 region has 14 residues. V was clipped by 1 base and J by 5 bases, with 11 bases between them. CDR3 residues: CASSLDPGGTEAFF. The CDR3 DNA reads TGTGCCAGCAGCTTAGACCCCGGGGGGACTGAAGCTTTCTTT.

J is TRBJ1-2 and V is TRBV2, with a tentative D call TRBD1 (6 bases). This CDR3 spans 14 amino acids. Germline assignment: CDR1 SNHLY and CDR2 FYNNEI. V shed 6 bases and J shed 4 bases, with 15 bases lying between them. The CDR3 DNA is TGTGCCAGCAGCCACAGGGACAAGTCCTATGGCTACACCTTC. Its protein is CASSHRDKSYGYTF.

The V gene is TRBV2, the J gene TRBJ1-3; D is uncertain. Trimming removed 7 bases at V and 1 base at J, with 11 bases between. The CDR3 consists of 14 residues. CDR1 and CDR2 from the germline V gene are SNHLY and FYNNEI. The CDR3 is CASKTAESGNTIYF. In DNA form, the CDR3 reads TGTGCCAGCAAGACTGCAGAATCTGGAAACACCATATATTTT.